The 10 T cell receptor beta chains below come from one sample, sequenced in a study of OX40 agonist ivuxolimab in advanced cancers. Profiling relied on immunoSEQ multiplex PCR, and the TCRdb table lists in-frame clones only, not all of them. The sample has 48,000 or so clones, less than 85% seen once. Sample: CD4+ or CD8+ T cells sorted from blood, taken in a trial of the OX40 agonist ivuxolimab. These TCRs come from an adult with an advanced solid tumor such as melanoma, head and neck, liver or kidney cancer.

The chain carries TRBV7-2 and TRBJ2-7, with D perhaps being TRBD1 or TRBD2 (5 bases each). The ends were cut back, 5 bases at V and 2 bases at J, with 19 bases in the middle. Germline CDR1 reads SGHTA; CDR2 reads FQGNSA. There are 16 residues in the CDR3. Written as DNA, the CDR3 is TGTGCCAGCAGCCAAATTAGGCGGGTGGGGGCCTACGAGCAGTACTTC. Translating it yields CASSQIRRVGAYEQYF.

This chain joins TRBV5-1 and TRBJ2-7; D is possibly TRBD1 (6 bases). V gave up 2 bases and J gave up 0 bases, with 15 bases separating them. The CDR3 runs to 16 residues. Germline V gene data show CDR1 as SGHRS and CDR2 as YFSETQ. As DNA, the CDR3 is TGCGCCAGCAGCTTCTGGAACAGGGATAGCTCCTACGAGCAGTACTTC. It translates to CASSFWNRDSSYEQYF.

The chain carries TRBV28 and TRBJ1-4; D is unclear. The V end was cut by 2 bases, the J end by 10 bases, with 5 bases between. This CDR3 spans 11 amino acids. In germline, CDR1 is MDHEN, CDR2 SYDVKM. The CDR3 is CASSLEGKLFF. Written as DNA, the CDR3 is TGTGCCAGCAGTTTAGAGGGAAAACTGTTTTTT.

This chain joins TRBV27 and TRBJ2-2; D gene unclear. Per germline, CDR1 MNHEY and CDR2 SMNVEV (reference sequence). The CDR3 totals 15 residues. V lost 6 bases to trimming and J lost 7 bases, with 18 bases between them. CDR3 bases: TGTGCCAGCAGAGCATCTCCCGGATTCAGCGGGGAGCTGTTTTTT. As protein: CASRASPGFSGELFF.

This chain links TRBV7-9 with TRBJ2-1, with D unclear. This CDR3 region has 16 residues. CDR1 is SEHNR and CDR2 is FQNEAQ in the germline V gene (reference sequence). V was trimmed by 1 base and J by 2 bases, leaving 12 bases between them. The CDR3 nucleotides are TGTGCCAGCAGCTTAGAAGGCGGAGAAACCTACAATGAGCAGTTCTTC. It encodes CASSLEGGETYNEQFF.

In DNA form, the CDR3 reads TGTGCCAGCAAAGAGGGGGCCCACGAGACCCAGTACTTC. As protein: CASKEGAHETQYF. The genes are TRBV6-5 and TRBJ2-5, with TRBD1 matching 7 bases. This CDR3 is 13 amino acids long. The germline CDR1 and CDR2 sequences are MNHEY and SVGAGI. J gave up 5 bases and V 7 bases, and 7 bases lay outside the gene matches.

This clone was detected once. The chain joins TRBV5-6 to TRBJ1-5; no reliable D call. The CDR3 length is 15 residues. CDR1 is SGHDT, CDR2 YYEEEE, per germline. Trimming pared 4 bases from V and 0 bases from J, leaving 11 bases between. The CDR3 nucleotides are TGTGCCAGCAGCGTCGGACTTTATAGCAATCAGCCCCAGCATTTT. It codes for CASSVGLYSNQPQHF.

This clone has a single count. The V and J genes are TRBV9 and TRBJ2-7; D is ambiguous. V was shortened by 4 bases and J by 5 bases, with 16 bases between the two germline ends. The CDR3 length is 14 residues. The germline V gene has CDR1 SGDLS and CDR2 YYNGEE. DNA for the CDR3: TGTGCCAGCAGCCCACTCCTGGGTATCCACGAGCAGTACTTC. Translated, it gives CASSPLLGIHEQYF.

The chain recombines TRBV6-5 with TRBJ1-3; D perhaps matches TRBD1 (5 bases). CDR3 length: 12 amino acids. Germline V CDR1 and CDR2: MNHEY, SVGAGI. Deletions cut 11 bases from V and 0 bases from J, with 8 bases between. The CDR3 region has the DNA TGTGCCGGGGGGAACTCTGGAAACACCATATATTTT. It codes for CAGGNSGNTIYF.

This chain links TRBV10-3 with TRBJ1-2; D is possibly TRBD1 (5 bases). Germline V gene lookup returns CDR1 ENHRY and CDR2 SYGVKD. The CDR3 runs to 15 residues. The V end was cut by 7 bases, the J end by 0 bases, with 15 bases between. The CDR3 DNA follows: TGTGCCATCACCCCGGGACTGAGAGCTAACTATGGCTACACCTTC. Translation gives CAITPGLRANYGYTF.